This is a list of T cell receptor beta chains from one sample in a study of T cells in Graves' hyperthyroidism and ophthalmopathy. TCRdb analysed the multiplex PCR reads with MiXCR anew, one entry per CDR3 protein. The table records fewer than 550,000 distinct CDR3 sequences, 15% to 18% of them present only once. The source material was blood. These receptors were collected from a young woman with Graves' hyperthyroidism. Each CDR3 is given with its conserved first and last residue. The D gene is left open where the match is weak. Clone size is given for some rows only: seen once, a few or many times, or a class if the clone is expanded.

TGTGCCAGCAGTGAAAGCCAGGAGAACACCGGGGAGCTGTTTTTT,CASSESQENTGELFF,TRBV6-1,TRBJ2-2,NA,many
TGTGCCAGCAGCGTATTGGGACAGGGGTCTTTAGATGAGCAGTTCTTC,CASSVLGQGSLDEQFF,TRBV9,TRBJ2-1,TRBD1,NA
TGTGCCATCAGTCCGAGACCCGGGACAGGGGGCGAGACGACCCAAGAGACCCAGTACTTC,CAISPRPGTGGETTQETQYF,TRBV10-3,TRBJ2-5,TRBD1,NA
TGCGCCAGCAGCAACTGGCGCCGGCGATATGACGAGCAGTACTTC,CASSNWRRRYDEQYF,TRBV4-1,TRBJ2-7,NA,NA
TGTGCCAGCAGCTCAAACCAGGGTGCCGGGGTATCGGGCACAGATACGCAGTATTTT,CASSSNQGAGVSGTDTQYF,TRBV5-5,TRBJ2-3,NA,NA
TGCAGTGCTAGGAAATCCACCCTCCTCGAGCAGTACTTC,CSARKSTLLEQYF,TRBV20-1,TRBJ2-7,NA,many
TGTGCCAGCAGCGTACGAGGGGAGGAGACCCAGTACTTC,CASSVRGEETQYF,TRBV9,TRBJ2-5,NA,NA
TGTGCCAGCAGCAAGACAGGGGGTGAACAGTATTTT,CASSKTGGEQYF,TRBV7-3,TRBJ2-3,TRBD1,NA
TGTGCCAGCAGTACAGGGGGCACTGAAGCTTTCTTT,CASSTGGTEAFF,TRBV7-8,TRBJ1-1,TRBD1,many
TGCAGTGTAACTAGCGGGAGCTACGAGCAGTACTTC,CSVTSGSYEQYF,TRBV20-1,TRBJ2-7,TRBD2,many
TGTGCCAGCAGTTCCCCCGGGACGGGAGGAAGCTACGAGCAGTACTTC,CASSSPGTGGSYEQYF,TRBV28,TRBJ2-7,TRBD2,many
TGTGCCAGCAGCCGGGACAGGGGACAGGGGGAGCTGTTTTTT,CASSRDRGQGELFF,TRBV5-5,TRBJ2-2,TRBD1,few
TGTGCCAGCAGCTTATTGAAAAAAGGTTGGACTGAAGCTTTCTTT,CASSLLKKGWTEAFF,TRBV11-2,TRBJ1-1,NA,NA
TGTGCCAGCAGTTCCCAGCTAGCGGGTGAAGAGACCCAGTACTTC,CASSSQLAGEETQYF,TRBV6-1,TRBJ2-5,TRBD2,NA
TGTGCCAGCAGCTTGAGACTAGCGGGAGACAATGAGCAGTTCTTC,CASSLRLAGDNEQFF,TRBV5-4,TRBJ2-1,TRBD2,few
TGTGCCAGCACCCCGACTAGCGGGGGCCGCACCGGGGAGCTGTTTTTT,CASTPTSGGRTGELFF,TRBV28,TRBJ2-2,TRBD2,NA
TGTGCCAGCAGCCCCTGGGCCAGCTCTGGGGCCAACGTCCTGACTTTC,CASSPWASSGANVLTF,TRBV3-1,TRBJ2-6,NA,few
TGTGCCATCAGTCTGGGGCAGGGGGCCCGCACAGATACGCAGTATTTT,CAISLGQGARTDTQYF,TRBV10-3,TRBJ2-3,TRBD1,few
TGCGCCAGCAGTAATAAGCTAGCGGGGGGTAGCGAGCAGTACTTC,CASSNKLAGGSEQYF,TRBV10-2,TRBJ2-7,TRBD2,few
TGTGCCAGCAGCCGCCGGACAGATCCTTACAATGAGCAGTTCTTC,CASSRRTDPYNEQFF,TRBV14,TRBJ2-1,NA,few
TGTGCCAGCTCACCCTGGGGACCAACGGCCTACGAGCAGTACTTC,CASSPWGPTAYEQYF,TRBV18,TRBJ2-7,NA,many
TGTGCCAGTAGTTTTCAGACCAACTATGGCTACACCTTC,CASSFQTNYGYTF,TRBV19,TRBJ1-2,NA,many
TGTGCCACCAGCAGAGATCGGGGCAGGGGGGGCTACAATGAGCAGTTCTTC,CATSRDRGRGGYNEQFF,TRBV15,TRBJ2-1,NA,few
TGCGCCAGCAGCGAGACCTCCTACGAGCAGTACTTC,CASSETSYEQYF,TRBV5-1,TRBJ2-7,NA,many
TGTGCCAGCAGCTTGGGAATACGCAATCAGCCCCAGCATTTT,CASSLGIRNQPQHF,TRBV5-5,TRBJ1-5,NA,NA
NA,CASSFYICSARDLSENIQYF,TRBV5-1,TRBJ2-4,NA,NA
TGTGCCAGCAGGCACGGGACGGATAGCAATCAGCCCCAGCATTTT,CASRHGTDSNQPQHF,TRBV2,TRBJ1-5,NA,many
TGTGCCAGCAGTCCGTCCCATGCGGGGCAGCCCCAGCATTTT,CASSPSHAGQPQHF,TRBV2,TRBJ1-5,NA,many
TGCAGTGCTAGTGATCCCAGGGAAGGGGACACTGAAGCTTTCTTT,CSASDPREGDTEAFF,TRBV20-1,TRBJ1-1,NA,NA
TGTGCCAGTAGTATCTTGGGAATGGGTGAGCAGTTCTTC,CASSILGMGEQFF,TRBV19,TRBJ2-1,NA,few
TGTGCCAGCAGGAGAGCTAAGCGGGGCGCAGAACAGCCCCAGCATTTT,CASRRAKRGAEQPQHF,TRBV6-2/TRBV6-3,TRBJ1-5,NA,many
TGTGCCAGCTCACCACCGAAGGGGACCCACTATGGCTACACCTTC,CASSPPKGTHYGYTF,TRBV18,TRBJ1-2,NA,many
TGTGCCAGCAGCACAATAGGGGCGAGTGAGCAGTTCTTC,CASSTIGASEQFF,TRBV9,TRBJ2-1,NA,NA
TGTGCCAGCAGTTATCCGGACAGGAACGGCCTCGAGACCCAGTACTTC,CASSYPDRNGLETQYF,TRBV6-2/TRBV6-3,TRBJ2-5,TRBD1,NA
TGTGCCAGCAGCCCTGAAGGGATGCGAGGTGAAAAACTGTTTTTT,CASSPEGMRGEKLFF,TRBV5-5,TRBJ1-4,NA,once
TGTGCCAGTAGCCTGACTAGCGGGGGCGGGTTCTACAATGAGCAGTTCTTC,CASSLTSGGGFYNEQFF,TRBV19,TRBJ2-1,TRBD2,NA
TGTGCCAGCAGTGAAGCGCCGGGGGTTACTGAAGCTTTCTTT,CASSEAPGVTEAFF,TRBV2,TRBJ1-1,NA,many
TGTGCCAGTGGGCGGACAGGGTCGCCCACTGAAGCTTTCTTT,CASGRTGSPTEAFF,TRBV19,TRBJ1-1,TRBD1,few
TGTGCCAGCAGTCCCAGCGGGTACCAAGAGACCCAGTACTTC,CASSPSGYQETQYF,TRBV27,TRBJ2-5,NA,NA
TGTGCCATCAGTCCAAATATGCACTCCTACGAGCAGTACTTC,CAISPNMHSYEQYF,TRBV10-3,TRBJ2-7,NA,few
TGTGCCAGCAGGGGATGGGACCCGAGCTCCTACGAGCAGTACTTC,CASRGWDPSSYEQYF,TRBV2,TRBJ2-7,NA,many
TGTGCCAGCAGCTCTATCGGATCTGGGGCCAACGTCCTGACTTTC,CASSSIGSGANVLTF,TRBV9,TRBJ2-6,NA,NA
TGTGCCAGCAGCCAAGATCCTGCAGGGAGTAGAGACACAGATACGCAGTATTTT,CASSQDPAGSRDTDTQYF,TRBV3-1,TRBJ2-3,NA,many
TGTGCCAGCAGCGATCTAGCGGGACGATACGAGCAGTACTTC,CASSDLAGRYEQYF,TRBV6-2/TRBV6-3,TRBJ2-7,TRBD2,many
TGTGCACGAGGCCGCGGGGTTGGCACCGGGGAGCTGTTTTTT,CARGRGVGTGELFF,TRBV7-3,TRBJ2-2,NA,NA
TGTGCCAGCACCTCGGCGGGACACTATGGCTACACCTTC,CASTSAGHYGYTF,TRBV6-2/TRBV6-3,TRBJ1-2,NA,few
TGTGCCAGTAGTATAGACCTAACAGGGATTAGGGAGCTGTTTTTT,CASSIDLTGIRELFF,TRBV19,TRBJ2-2,NA,once